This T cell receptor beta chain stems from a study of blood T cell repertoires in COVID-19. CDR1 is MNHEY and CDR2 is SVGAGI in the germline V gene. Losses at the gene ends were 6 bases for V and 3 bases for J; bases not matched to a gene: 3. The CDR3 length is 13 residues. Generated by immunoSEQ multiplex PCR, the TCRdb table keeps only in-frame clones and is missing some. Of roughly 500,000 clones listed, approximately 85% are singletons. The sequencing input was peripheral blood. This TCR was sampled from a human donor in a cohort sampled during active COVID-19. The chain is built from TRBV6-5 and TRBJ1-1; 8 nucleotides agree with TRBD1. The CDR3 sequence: CASSPTGDTEAFF. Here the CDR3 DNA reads TGTGCCAGCAGCCCGACAGGGGACACTGAAGCTTTCTTT.